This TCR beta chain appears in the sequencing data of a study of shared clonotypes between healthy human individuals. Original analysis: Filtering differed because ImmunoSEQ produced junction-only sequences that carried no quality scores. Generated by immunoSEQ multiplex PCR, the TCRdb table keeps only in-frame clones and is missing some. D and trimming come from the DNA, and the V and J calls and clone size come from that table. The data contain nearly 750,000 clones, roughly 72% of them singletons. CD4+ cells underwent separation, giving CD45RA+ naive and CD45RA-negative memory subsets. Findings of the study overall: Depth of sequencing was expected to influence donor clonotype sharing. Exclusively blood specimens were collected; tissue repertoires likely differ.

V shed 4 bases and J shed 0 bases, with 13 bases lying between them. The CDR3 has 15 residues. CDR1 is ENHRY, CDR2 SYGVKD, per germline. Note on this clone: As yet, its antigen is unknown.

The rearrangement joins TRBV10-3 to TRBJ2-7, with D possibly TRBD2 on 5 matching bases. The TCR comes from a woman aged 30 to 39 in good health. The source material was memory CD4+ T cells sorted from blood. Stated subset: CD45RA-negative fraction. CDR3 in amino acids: CAISAPGKISYEQYF. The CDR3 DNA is TGTGCCATCAGTGCCCCCGGGAAGATCTCCTACGAGCAGTACTTC.